The 30 T cell receptor beta chains below all came from one sample that was sequenced in a study of beta chain features in type 1 diabetes. These TCRs are of unknown antigen specificity. Findings of the study overall: Patients with Type 1 diabetes showed moderately but significantly shorter TCRB CDR3s in all four CD4+ subsets.

cDNA synthesis used the whole RNA isolate, giving expressed TCRB sequences. The protocol was immunoSEQ multiplex PCR, while the TCRdb copy is restricted to in-frame clones and leaves out a portion. The sample includes some 290,000 clones, approximately 14% of them seen just once. Specimen: naive CD4+ T cells from blood. Every receptor here comes from a man aged 25-40 years with type 1 diabetes.

This clone was counted between two and nine times. The rearrangement uses TRBV7-9 and TRBJ1-1; no firm D call. V was clipped by 2 bases and J by 5 bases, with 6 bases between them. The CDR3 extends over 12 amino acids. Germline assignment: CDR1 SEHNR and CDR2 FQNEAQ (reference sequence). The CDR3 DNA reads TGTGCCAGCAGCTTAAGTAGTACTGAAGCTTTCTTT. Protein sequence: CASSLSSTEAFF.

As for this clone: Different DNA sequences within this sample yield the same CDR3. V gene TRBV5-1 combines with J gene TRBJ1-2, with D maybe TRBD1 (6 bases). The CDR3 consists of 13 residues. Germline values: CDR1 SGHRS, CDR2 YFSETQ. Trimming removed 2 bases at V and 2 bases at J, with 7 bases between. The CDR3 region is CASSFGQNYGYTF. The CDR3 DNA reads TGCGCCAGCAGCTTTGGACAGAACTATGGCTACACCTTC.

The chain combines TRBV5-1 with TRBJ2-1; 7 nucleotides line up with TRBD2. Trimming removed 3 bases from V and 6 bases from J; junction bases left unmatched: 9. Germline-derived CDR1 and CDR2 are SGHRS and YFSETQ. The CDR3 spans 15 residues. This CDR3 is CASSWGGERRNEQFF. The CDR3 DNA reads TGCGCCAGCAGCTGGGGGGGGGAGCGTCGCAATGAGCAGTTCTTC.

The genes are TRBV29-1 and TRBJ2-1, with D possibly matching TRBD2 (5 bases). Germline assignment: CDR1 SQVTM and CDR2 ANQGSEA. V was shortened by 6 bases and J by 6 bases, with 15 bases between the two germline ends. There are 13 residues in the CDR3. Written as DNA, the CDR3 is TGCAGCGTGTCCGTTAGCCGGGGCAATGAGCAGTTCTTC. This codes for CSVSVSRGNEQFF.

This rearrangement joins TRBV19 to TRBJ1-5, with 8 positions matching TRBD1. From germline, CDR1 is LNHDA and CDR2 SQIVND (reference sequence). The CDR3 covers 15 residues. Germline trimming cut 3 bases from V and 6 bases from J; bases unmatched to any gene: 7. The CDR3: CASSITGGVGQPQHF. The DNA of the CDR3 is TGTGCCAGTAGTATTACAGGGGGTGTAGGTCAGCCCCAGCATTTT.

This clone has more than one count but fewer than ten. A read error may produce the germline difference seen at one junction end. The rearrangement joins TRBV14 to TRBJ2-1; TRBD2 agrees at 12 bases. Germline V gives CDR1 SGHDN, CDR2 FVKESK. The CDR3 length is 15 residues. As DNA, the CDR3 is TGTGCCAGCAGCCCTAGCGGGAGGGCCTACCATGAGCAGTTCTTC. Translation: CASSPSGRAYHEQFF.

This clone showed up just a few times. CDR3 in amino acids: CASSAPGTSVRVADTQYF. The CDR3 DNA sequence: TGTGCCAGCAGCGCCCCTGGGACTAGCGTTAGGGTCGCAGATACGCAGTATTTT. The rearrangement links TRBV9 to TRBJ2-3; TRBD2 matches at 10 bases. CDR3 length: 18 amino acids. Germline loops: CDR1 SGDLS, CDR2 YYNGEE. Unmatched junction bases numbered 14, after V lost 3 bases and J lost 4 bases.

In its sample, this clone was seen a few times. The J gene is TRBJ2-1, the V gene TRBV5-5, with D perhaps matching TRBD2 (6 bases). This CDR3 comprises 15 residues. Trimming cost V 1 base and J 3 bases, with 11 bases left between them. Germline assignment: CDR1 SGHKS and CDR2 YYEKEE (reference sequence). The CDR3 DNA reads TGTGCCAGCAGCTTGACGGGACTCGGCTACAATGAGCAGTTCTTC. Translation: CASSLTGLGYNEQFF.

In its sample, this clone was seen a few times. CDR3 residues: CASRGLGLHNEKLFF. The CDR3 DNA reads TGTGCCAGCAGGGGGCTCGGGCTCCACAATGAAAAACTGTTTTTT. The V gene is TRBV2, the J gene TRBJ1-4; TRBD1 is a possible D gene (5 bases). Germline V gives CDR1 SNHLY, CDR2 FYNNEI. Trimming took off 6 bases at V and 5 bases at J, with 16 bases between the two ends. The CDR3 sequence is 15 residues long.

There are a few counts of this clone. CDR3 region: CASSLVSIGTQYF. The CDR3 DNA sequence: TGTGCCAGCAGCTTAGTTTCGATCGGTACGCAGTATTTT. V usage is TRBV7-9 and J usage is TRBJ2-3; no reliable D call. V was shortened by 1 base and J by 8 bases, with 10 bases between the two germline ends. CDR3 length: 13 amino acids. The germline CDR1 and CDR2 sequences are SEHNR and FQNEAQ (reference sequence).

In this sample, this clone turned up a few times. This sequence joins TRBV7-2 and TRBJ2-7; a possible D gene is TRBD2 (6 bases). With 3 bases removed from V and 3 bases from J, the gap between germline ends came to 12 bases. CDR1 is SGHTA and CDR2 is FQGNSA in the germline V gene. The CDR3 extends over 14 amino acids. Here the CDR3 DNA reads TGTGCCAGCAGCTTTAGCGGCCTGAACTACGAGCAGTACTTC. This sequence encodes CASSFSGLNYEQYF.

This rearrangement joins TRBV7-6 to TRBJ1-2; possibly TRBD1 for D (6 bases). Germline CDR1 is SGHVS and CDR2 is FNYEAQ. V was trimmed by 5 bases and J by 7 bases, leaving 17 bases between them. The CDR3 spans 14 residues. The CDR3 DNA is TGTGCCAGCAGCACTCAGCTGGGGGCTGCTGGCTACACCTTC. Translated: CASSTQLGAAGYTF. Together with reference TRBV7-6 and TRBJ1-2, the CDR3 gives the full variable domain: GAGVSQSPRYKVTKRGQDVALRCDPISGHVSLYWYRQALGQGPEFLTYFNYEAQQDKSGLPNDRFSAERPEGSISTLTIQRTEQRDSAMYRCASSTQLGAAGYTFGSGTRLTVV.

The V gene is TRBV9, the J gene TRBJ2-7; D is uncertain. This CDR3 spans 14 amino acids. V lost 0 bases, J lost 1 base, and 8 bases lay in between. Germline V gene data show CDR1 as SGDLS and CDR2 as YYNGEE. The CDR3 spells CASSVGSVSYEQYF. CDR3 coding DNA: TGTGCCAGCAGCGTAGGCTCAGTATCCTACGAGCAGTACTTC.

The genes are TRBV7-2 and TRBJ1-2; the D gene is possibly TRBD1 (5 bases). CDR1 is SGHTA, CDR2 FQGNSA, per germline. This CDR3 has 12 amino acids. Trimming removed 5 bases from V and 10 bases from J, with 14 bases in between. The CDR3 bases are TGTGCCAGCAGCCCTGGACAACGCGACTACACCTTC. It is translated as CASSPGQRDYTF.

V gene TRBV5-1 combines with J gene TRBJ2-5; D is perhaps TRBD1 (7 bases). CDR3 length: 15 residues. Germline loops: CDR1 SGHRS, CDR2 YFSETQ. V lost 0 bases and J lost 4, with 13 bases in between. In nucleotides, the CDR3 is TGCGCCAGCAGCTTGGGGAGGGGGCTTCGAGAGACCCAGTACTTC. It is translated as CASSLGRGLRETQYF.

The chain uses TRBV6-5 and TRBJ1-2; D may be TRBD1 (5 bases). The CDR3 consists of 16 residues. V dropped 0 bases and J dropped 4 bases, with 15 bases sitting between them. Germline V gives CDR1 MNHEY, CDR2 SVGAGI. The CDR3 DNA reads as TGTGCCAGCAGTTACTCGAGTAACCTAAGGGGCTATGGCTACACCTTC. Translated: CASSYSSNLRGYGYTF.

The chain links TRBV4-3 to TRBJ2-7; 9 nucleotides line up with TRBD2. The CDR3 is 16 amino acids. CDR1 is LGHNA, CDR2 YSLEER, per germline. The ends lost 0 bases at V and 2 bases at J; junction bases unmatched: 5. The CDR3 reads CASSQEGGRVAYEQYF. CDR3 sequence (DNA): TGCGCCAGCAGCCAAGAAGGCGGGAGGGTGGCCTACGAGCAGTACTTC.

The rearrangement joins TRBV11-1 to TRBJ2-5; 8 bases are shared with TRBD1. The germline CDR1 and CDR2 sequences are SGHAT and FQDESV (reference sequence). V lost 3 bases and J lost 2; bases outside the gene matches: 11. CDR3 length: 17 amino acids. The CDR3 DNA sequence: TGTGCCAGCAGCTTGCGCCGGGACAGGATATTACAAGAGACCCAGTACTTC. It specifies CASSLRRDRILQETQYF.

With respect to this clone: Germline and junction disagree at one end, which may indicate a read error. This chain connects TRBV10-3 to TRBJ2-5, with 7 bases fitting TRBD2. Germline V gene sequence: CDR1 ENHRY, CDR2 SYGVKD. The CDR3 loop spans 14 amino acids. In nucleotides, the CDR3 is TGTGCCACCAGTCAGCGGGGAAACCAAGAGACCCAGTACTTC. This translates into CATSQRGNQETQYF.

This clone was found once. The V gene is TRBV5-6, the J gene TRBJ2-7; a possible D gene is TRBD1 (5 bases). The CDR3 consists of 15 residues. The germline V gene encodes CDR1 SGHDT and CDR2 YYEEEE. Between the trimmed V and J ends, which lost 0 bases and 0 bases, there was a span of 10 bases. This CDR3 reads CASSLVTAGSYEQYF. In DNA form, the CDR3 reads TGTGCCAGCAGCTTGGTGACAGCCGGCTCCTACGAGCAGTACTTC.

The chain is built from TRBV28 and TRBJ2-6, with TRBD2 matching over 8 bases. V dropped 10 bases and J dropped 0; count of bases not matched to a gene: 17. Germline CDR1 MDHEN, CDR2 SYDVKM. The CDR3 is 19 amino acids. CDR3 amino acids: CATRISGSGRASGANVLTF. DNA of the CDR3: TGTGCCACTAGGATCAGCGGGAGTGGGAGGGCCTCTGGGGCCAACGTCCTGACTTTC.

This sequence joins TRBV7-2 and TRBJ1-1; TRBD1 matches 7 bases. CDR1 and CDR2 from the germline V gene are SGHTA and FQGNSA. The CDR3 sequence is 14 residues long. After removal of 5 bases from V and 3 bases from J, the junction contained 6 bases not matched to a gene. CDR3 region: CASSRGQQYTEAFF. CDR3 nucleotides: TGTGCCAGCAGCAGGGGACAGCAGTACACTGAAGCTTTCTTT.

The V gene is TRBV20-1, the J gene TRBJ1-1; D uncertain. The CDR3 totals 8 residues. CDR1 and CDR2 (germline): DFQATT, SNEGSKA (reference sequence). The ends were cut back, 4 bases at V and 9 bases at J, with 3 bases in the middle. CDR3 nucleotide sequence: TGCAGTGCTACCAAAGCTTTCTTT. The encoded protein is CSATKAFF.

V usage is TRBV2 and J usage is TRBJ2-1; tentative D call: TRBD2 (5 bases). The CDR3 sequence is 15 residues long. Trimming cost V 3 bases and J 2 bases, with 11 bases left between them. Looked up from germline, CDR1 is SNHLY and CDR2 is FYNNEI. The CDR3 nucleotides read TGTGCCAGCAGTGAGGGAGACAATACCTACAATGAGCAGTTCTTC. It is translated as CASSEGDNTYNEQFF.

This clone was seen a few times. This sequence joins TRBV11-1 and TRBJ2-7; weak D call: TRBD2 (5 bases). V lost 4 bases and J 3 bases, leaving 10 bases between the germline ends. Germline V CDR1 and CDR2: SGHAT, FQDESV (reference sequence). CDR3 length: 13 amino acids. The CDR3 DNA sequence: TGTGCCAGCAGCTCGGGGTGGGGCTACGAGCAGTACTTC. Translated: CASSSGWGYEQYF.

In this sample, this clone turned up a few times. CDR3 sequence (DNA): TGCAGTGCTGTCAGGGGGTACGAGCAGTACTTC. It yields the protein CSAVRGYEQYF. The chain is built from TRBV20-1 and TRBJ2-7; 7 bases fit TRBD1. In germline, CDR1 is DFQATT, CDR2 SNEGSKA (reference sequence). J lost 4 bases, V lost 5 bases, and 2 bases had no gene match. The CDR3 spans 11 residues.

The chain couples TRBV5-5 to TRBJ2-7, with 9 bases matching TRBD2. The CDR3 sequence is 15 residues long. Germline V gene sequence: CDR1 SGHKS, CDR2 YYEKEE (reference sequence). After removal of 7 bases from V and 7 bases from J, the junction contained 15 bases not matched to a gene. CDR3 region: CASSYSGSLGGEQYF. In nucleotides, the CDR3 is TGTGCCAGCTCCTATAGCGGGAGCCTCGGAGGTGAGCAGTACTTC.

This clone was detected a few times. The V and J genes are TRBV2 and TRBJ2-2, with 9 bases that match TRBD1. This CDR3 spans 15 amino acids. V was clipped by 5 bases and J by 5 bases; unmatched bases: 6. Per the germline V gene, CDR1 is SNHLY and CDR2 is FYNNEI. The CDR3: CASSPRTGETGELFF. The CDR3 DNA reads as TGTGCCAGCAGTCCTCGGACAGGGGAAACCGGGGAGCTGTTTTTT.

The CDR3 is CASRRDRGPGFGNQPQHF. Here the CDR3 DNA reads TGTGCCAGCAGGCGAGACAGGGGGCCGGGATTTGGCAATCAGCCCCAGCATTTT. The rearrangement links TRBV28 to TRBJ1-5; TRBD1 agrees at 10 bases. CDR3 length: 18 residues. Trimming took 6 bases from V and 2 from J; bases not matched to a gene: 13. Germline V gives CDR1 MDHEN, CDR2 SYDVKM.

V gene TRBV28 combines with J gene TRBJ2-5, with D maybe TRBD1 (5 bases). Trimming took 1 base from V and 0 from J, leaving 12 bases between them. CDR1 is MDHEN, CDR2 SYDVKM, per germline. CDR3 length equals 16 residues. This CDR3 is CASSLSGAVHQETQYF. CDR3 DNA: TGTGCCAGCAGTTTATCTGGGGCAGTGCACCAAGAGACCCAGTACTTC.